This T cell receptor (beta chain) was retrieved from a study of identifying expanded T cells in peripheral blood. Healthy donors had no documented immune events, such as infections, while sampled. This clone was counted between two and nine times. Produced via immunoSEQ multiplex PCR; TCRdb's table is partial and in-frame only. In the table there are more than 45,000 clones, roughly four fifths of which are singletons. The receptor was derived from a person aged 18 to 70 in good health. The sequencing sample was made of blood.

The CDR3 DNA reads TGTGCCAGCAGTTTAATGGAGGGTATCGGTGAAAAACTGTTTTTT. It translates to CASSLMEGIGEKLFF. The chain couples TRBV27 to TRBJ1-4, with D unresolved. Germline V gene lookup returns CDR1 MNHEY and CDR2 SMNVEV (reference sequence). V lost 2 bases and J 7 bases, leaving 14 bases between the germline ends. The CDR3 runs 15 residues.